This TCR beta chain emerged from a study of shared clonotypes between healthy human individuals (dated by TCRdb to 2018 to 2020). In the study overall: Two women and a few men aged 18 to 49 years were included in the cohort. Per donor, three plates each were used for CD4 naive and CD4 memory, two for CD8 naive, and one for CD8 memory. Blood TCR repertoires of about five healthy adults were deeply sequenced to estimate repertoire size and the extent of clonotype sharing between individuals. Different laboratories and diverse techniques were used to prepare libraries and sequence TCR repertoires, to increase sequencing depth and limit assay-specific biases. Leukapheresis yielded between about 0.94 and 8.9 billion PBMCs per donor. General findings and caveats noted by the study authors: Based on pairwise subsampling, the degree of clonotype sharing among donors was expected to be affected by sequencing depth. Incomplete sequencing was indicated by rarefaction of sorted-subset datasets, despite the large sequencing depth. Across a few donors, approximately 5% of naive CD4, around 3.3% of naive CD8, approximately 2.5% of memory CD4, and over 0.35% of memory CD8 clonotypes were shared. Only blood was sampled, and tissue TCR repertoires likely differ from those in blood. Because the study included a small number of donors, the genetic and exposure-history diversity represented was limited. Compared with non-shared clonotypes, clonotypes shared by all four sorted-subset donors had higher generation probabilities. Naive subsets generally had larger estimated clonotype richness than memory subsets did.

CDR1 SEHNR and CDR2 FQNEAQ are derived from the germline V gene (reference sequence). V is trimmed back by 4 bases and J by 3 bases, and the junction contains 11 bases that no gene match accounts for. From cysteine to phenylalanine, the CDR3 is 17 amino acids long. Of all the DNA, just the CDR3 is kept, 51 bases in frame from base 1. This clone was detected once. Its specific antigen is unknown. Base qualities are not recorded, but no much larger clone differs from it by a single base. Using the deep immunoSEQ assay, TCR CDR3 regions were amplified from genomic DNA by multiplex PCR. Genomic DNA extracted from each cell subset was distributed evenly over all wells of several immunoSEQ 96-well plates, and each plate served as one replicate. For sorted subsets, approximately 200 ng of genomic DNA, equivalent to 25,000 to 35,000 T cell genomes, went into each replicate PCR. Purified libraries were quantified with a Qubit 3.0 fluorometer, sized on a Bioanalyzer 2100, and re-quantified with the KAPA Library Quantification kit. Every immunoSEQ 96-well plate was sequenced on a separate single-read 150-cycle Illumina NextSeq 550 flow cell. The published analysis was carried out like this. The immunoSEQ output contained only junctional sequences without quality scores, so filtering could not match that applied to full-length reads. To assign V/J genes and CDR3, sequences were annotated using PyIR, a Python wrapper for IgBLAST v1.9, with IMGT germline references. Any read was removed if the V/J assignment was weak (E-value above 1e-6), the CDR3 was missing, or the read contained stop codons, out-of-frame junctions, or ambiguous translated residues. V3J clonotypes were defined by identical inferred V gene, J gene, and CDR3 amino acid sequence. Percentage overlap between repertoires was computed as shared unique clonotypes divided by the size of the smaller repertoire. Three approaches were used to assess repertoire richness: RTK rarefaction, the Chao1 estimator, and Recon v2.1 estimates of unobserved clonotypes. For all TCRbeta clonotypes obtained by the gDNA method from a handful of donors, generation probabilities were computed with OLGA. Sourced from immuneACCESS, this table was stored by TCRdb with only in-frame sequences that have V and J called. A share of the clones is absent; for the studies checked, an unresolved V gene accounts for under half, and the remainder has no known explanation. V, J and clone size are those of that table, while D and trimming were read from the DNA. The sample records 300,000 to 400,000 clones, over 65% of which are singletons. The ten largest clones capture around 10% of the sample.

Healthy HIV-negative adults with no recently reported acute infections or vaccinations were included as donors. Every donor was a Caucasian adult residing in Nashville, Tennessee, USA. CD4+ T cells were enriched by magnetic negative selection; naive cells were then positively selected on CD45RA, and the negative fraction formed the memory subset. Blood was obtained by leukapheresis, after which PBMCs were separated by Ficoll-Histopaque density gradient centrifugation and cryopreserved in liquid nitrogen vapor phase. Analytical flow cytometry was used to check the purity and quantity of every magnetically sorted T cell population. Genomic DNA was isolated from every sorted fraction and measured by UV absorbance on a Nanodrop 2000c.

The clonotype originates from a man in his thirties or forties in good health. The rearrangement combines TRBV7-9 with TRBJ2-5, with 10 bases in between that match TRBD2. The source material was memory CD4+ T cells sorted from blood. The sample's cell subset or site label, decoded: CD45RA-negative fraction. In nucleotide form, the sequence is TGTGCCAGCAGCTCAACCTCACTAGCGGGAACTAAAGAGACCCAGTACTTC. The encoded protein is CASSSTSLAGTKETQYF.